This T cell receptor beta chain was observed in a study of T cell responses to AZD1222 COVID-19 vaccine. Study in general: Doses given second, at about 4 or about 12 weeks, were pooled.

Looked up from germline, CDR1 is LGHDT and CDR2 is YNNKEL (reference sequence). Trimming removed 2 bases from V and 10 bases from J, with 9 bases in between. The CDR3 is 11 amino acids. Worth noting for this clone: Its antigen remains unknown.

Produced via immunoSEQ multiplex PCR; TCRdb's table is partial and in-frame only. The data contain under 150,000 clones, 75% to 95% of them singletons. Whole-study results and caveats: Reportedly, nearly half of unique spike TCRs recognized epitopes outside B.1.351/B.1.1.7 mutations. Breadth and depth of Spike-specific TCRs rose after two AZD1222 doses.

The starting material was peripheral blood, obtained on day 0 of AZD1222 vaccination. This receptor was identified in an adult in good health. This chain links TRBV3-1 (or the pseudogene TRBV3-2) with TRBJ2-7, with D possibly being TRBD2 (5 bases). The CDR3 here is CASSQTAEQYF. CDR3 nucleotides: TGTGCCAGCAGCCAAACAGCGGAACAGTACTTC.